The clone carrying this TCR beta chain showed up many times. What it binds is unknown. Germline values: CDR1 SGHRS, CDR2 YFSETQ. The CDR3 length is 15 residues. The J segment lost 6 bases and the V segment lost 4 bases, leaving 12 bases of the junction unmatched. RNA served as the template for amplifying TCR beta CDR3 regions. Second-round multiplex PCR came after a first-round RT-PCR that employed HTBI primers. TCRdb re-called the multiplex PCR reads through MiXCR, storing one row per CDR3 protein. The profile covers more than 550,000 distinct CDR3 sequences, with roughly two fifths appearing a single time and 3.3% taken by the ten largest. Moderate-to-severe activity, CAS ≥3, NOSPECS ≥4 and a duration under 3 months were seen in donors with ophthalmopathy. Sampling under 12 ml of fresh peripheral blood provided the PBMCs. These data belong to a study of Graves' ophthalmopathy and Graves' hyperthyroidism. Study overall: The collection of peripheral blood took place at initial diagnosis, before any treatment. General study points: The blood repertoire also included most expanded thyroid clonotypes above 0.001 frequency.

The origin of this receptor is an adult man with Graves' ophthalmopathy. The chain joins TRBV5-1 to TRBJ1-1, with 7 bases fitting TRBD1. Sequenced input: peripheral blood. CDR3 nucleotides: TGCGCCAGCAGCCTCGCGGACAGGTCTTTAGCTGAAGCTTTCTTT. Residues: CASSLADRSLAEAFF.